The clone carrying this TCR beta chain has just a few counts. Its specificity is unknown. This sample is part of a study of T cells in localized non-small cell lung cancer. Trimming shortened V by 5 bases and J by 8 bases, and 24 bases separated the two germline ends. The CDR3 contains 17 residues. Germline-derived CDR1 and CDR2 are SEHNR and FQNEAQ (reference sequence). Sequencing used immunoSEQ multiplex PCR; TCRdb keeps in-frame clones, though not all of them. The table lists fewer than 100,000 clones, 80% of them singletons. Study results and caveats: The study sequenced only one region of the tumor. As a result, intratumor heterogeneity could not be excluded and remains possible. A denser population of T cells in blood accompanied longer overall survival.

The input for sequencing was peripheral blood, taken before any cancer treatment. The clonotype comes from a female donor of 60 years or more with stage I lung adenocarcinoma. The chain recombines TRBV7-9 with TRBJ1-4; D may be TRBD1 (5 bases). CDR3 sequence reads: CASSTSMDYRRQEKLFF. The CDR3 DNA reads TGTGCCAGCAGCACATCCATGGACTACCGGCGACAGGAAAAACTGTTTTTT. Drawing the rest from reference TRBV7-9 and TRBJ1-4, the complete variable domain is DTGVSQNPRHKITKRGQNVTFRCDPISEHNRLYWYRQTLGQGPEFLTYFQNEAQLEKSRLLSDRFSAERPKGSFSTLEIQRTEQGDSAMYLCASSTSMDYRRQEKLFFGSGTQLSVL.